Sequencing of this TCR beta chain was carried out in a study of cytomegalovirus exposure and HLA in healthy donors. Whole-study results and caveats: Highly shared sequence variants in one cluster were likely a sequencing artifact.

On this clone itself: Its antigen remains unknown.

The V end was cut by 3 bases, the J end by 2 bases, with 17 bases between. The CDR3 sequence is 16 residues long. Germline assignment: CDR1 SGHTA and CDR2 FQGNSA. 60 Vbeta and 13 Jbeta primers were used in PCR. Repertoires were generated with immunoSEQ multiplex PCR, while TCRdb's copy carries only in-frame clones and drops some. The sample lists more than 150,000 clones, 82% seen once, with 1.5% to 1.9% in the top ten. Source material: PBMCs. The receptor was isolated from a man between 35 and 55 years old in good health and CMV-seronegative. The V gene is TRBV7-2, the J gene TRBJ2-7, with D possibly TRBD2 on 6 matching bases. DNA of the CDR3: TGTGCCAGCAGCTTGCCCCACGGGAGATCCCCCTACGAGCAGTACTTC. Translation gives CASSLPHGRSPYEQYF.